Shown below are 22 T cell receptor beta chains from a single sample sequenced in a study of T-cell reconstitution after alpha-beta-depleted transplantation in children. Unique molecular identifiers featured in how the TCRbeta library was prepared. Using its own MiXCR run on the PCR reads, TCRdb lists one record per CDR3 protein. The sample contains over 450,000 distinct CDR3 sequences, roughly 10% of which appear only once. This sample comprised PBMCs, obtained before TCRalphabeta/CD19-depleted stem cell transplant. Every receptor here comes from a child under 10 years old with inherited bone marrow failure, due to receive a stem cell transplant.

Ten or more counts support this clonotype. The genes are TRBV4-2 and TRBJ1-1; tentative D call: TRBD1 (5 bases). The CDR3 is 13 amino acids. Trimming removed 2 bases from V and 7 bases from J, with 11 bases in between. Germline V gene lookup returns CDR1 LGHNA and CDR2 YNFKEQ. The CDR3 DNA reads TGTGCCAGCAGCCAATCTTCCGGGGGTGAAGCTTTCTTT. Translated, it gives CASSQSSGGEAFF.

This clonotype was seen ten or more times. This chain links TRBV5-1 with TRBJ2-5; D is perhaps TRBD2 (5 bases). In germline, CDR1 is SGHRS, CDR2 YFSETQ. Trimming shortened V by 5 bases and J by 5 bases, and 13 bases separated the two germline ends. The CDR3 runs to 13 residues. CDR3 region: CASSRTSYETQYF. The DNA for the CDR3 is TGCGCCAGCAGTAGAACTAGTTACGAGACCCAGTACTTC.

Ten or more counts support this clonotype. The gene calls are TRBV24-1 and TRBJ2-1; 13 bases map to TRBD2. V was clipped by 5 bases and J by 7 bases; unmatched bases: 22. Germline assignment: CDR1 KGHDR and CDR2 SFDVKD. CDR3 size: 21 residues. The chain's CDR3 is CATSAVGPGTSGNMWENEQFF. The CDR3 region has the DNA TGTGCCACCAGTGCCGTCGGGCCCGGGACTAGCGGGAATATGTGGGAAAATGAGCAGTTCTTC.

This clonotype came up a few times. V gene TRBV12-3 or TRBV12-4 combines with J gene TRBJ2-7, with TRBD1 as a possible D gene (5 bases). The CDR3 loop spans 15 amino acids. V gave up 3 bases and J gave up 3 bases, with 15 bases separating them. Here the CDR3 reads CASSFRRGTFYEQYF. The CDR3, as DNA: TGTGCCAGCAGTTTTAGAAGGGGCACCTTCTACGAGCAGTACTTC.

This clonotype was detected a few times. The chain is built from TRBV9 and TRBJ2-1; 15 bases line up with TRBD2. The V gene end was trimmed by 2 bases and the J gene end by 4 bases; junction bases not matched to a gene: 4. The germline gives CDR1 SGDLS, CDR2 YYNGEE. The CDR3 covers 17 residues. The CDR3 DNA is TGTGCCAGCAGCGTGTTGGGACTAGCGGGAGGTTACAATGAGCAGTTCTTC. This codes for CASSVLGLAGGYNEQFF.

V and J are TRBV30 and TRBJ2-3; possibly TRBD1 or TRBD2 for D (5 bases each). The V gene lost 4 bases and the J gene lost 2 bases, with 16 bases spanning the gap. Germline values: CDR1 GTSNPN, CDR2 SVGIG (reference sequence). This CDR3 spans 15 amino acids. The chain's CDR3 is CAWTGPGAFTDTQYF. The CDR3 bases are TGTGCCTGGACGGGGCCAGGAGCCTTCACAGATACGCAGTATTTT.

In its sample, this clonotype was seen many times. This sequence joins TRBV30 and TRBJ2-7; TRBD1 matches at 10 bases. CDR1 and CDR2 from the germline V gene are GTSNPN and SVGIG (reference sequence). V gave up 0 bases and J gave up 2 bases; unmatched junction bases: 13. The CDR3 covers 18 residues. CDR3 nucleotides: TGTGCCTGGAGTGTACAAGGACAGGGGGTCCGGTTTGCCTACGAGCAGTACTTC. It yields the protein CAWSVQGQGVRFAYEQYF.

This clonotype was recorded many times. The V call is TRBV7-2, the J call TRBJ2-4; TRBD2 matches at 12 bases. The CDR3 is 17 residues long. Germline values: CDR1 SGHTA, CDR2 FQGNSA. Trimming cost V 5 bases and J 0 bases; bases outside gene matches: 5. The CDR3 DNA is TGTGCCAGCAGCACTCGGACTAGCGGGGTAGCCAAAAACATTCAGTACTTC. Amino acid sequence: CASSTRTSGVAKNIQYF.

This clonotype was seen only a few times. The chain has TRBV6-1 and TRBJ2-7; TRBD2 agrees at 8 bases. Per the germline V gene, CDR1 is MNHNS and CDR2 is SASEGT. J gave up 3 bases and V 3 bases, and 10 bases lay outside the gene matches. The CDR3 runs to 16 residues. CDR3 region: CASSDNGSGILYEQYF. The CDR3 DNA reads as TGTGCCAGCAGTGATAACGGTAGCGGGATCCTCTACGAGCAGTACTTC.

This clonotype has just a few counts. This rearrangement joins TRBV30 to TRBJ1-2; no reliable D call. CDR3 length: 12 residues. Germline-derived CDR1 and CDR2 are GTSNPN and SVGIG (reference sequence). The ends were cut back, 3 bases at V and 4 bases at J, with 9 bases in the middle. The CDR3 region is CAWSRVLYGYTF. CDR3 bases: TGTGCCTGGAGCCGGGTCCTCTATGGCTACACCTTC.

The table lists this clonotype with many counts. V usage is TRBV5-1 and J usage is TRBJ2-1; the match to TRBD2 covers 8 bases. Per germline, CDR1 SGHRS and CDR2 YFSETQ. The V gene end was trimmed by 0 bases and the J gene end by 0 bases; junction bases not matched to a gene: 8. The CDR3 spans 18 residues. The CDR3 nucleotides read TGCGCCAGCAGCTTGGCGGTTAGCGGGGCCAGCTCCTACAATGAGCAGTTCTTC. Protein: CASSLAVSGASSYNEQFF.

This clonotype came up many times. The chain uses TRBV6-1 and TRBJ2-3; TRBD2 matches 12 bases. V gave up 7 bases and J gave up 3 bases; unmatched junction bases: 8. This CDR3 contains 16 residues. The germline V gene encodes CDR1 MNHNS and CDR2 SASEGT. For the CDR3, the DNA is TGTGCCAGCACCCCCGGGCTAGCGGGAGGGACAGATACGCAGTATTTT. It is translated as CASTPGLAGGTDTQYF.

The chain uses TRBV15 and TRBJ1-1; D might be TRBD1 (6 bases). V shed 5 bases and J shed 3 bases, with 28 bases lying between them. Germline V gives CDR1 LNHNV, CDR2 YYDKDF (reference sequence). CDR3 size: 19 residues. The CDR3 protein is CATSGGALASPRPYTEAFF. CDR3 DNA: TGTGCCACCAGCGGGGGGGCCTTGGCCTCCCCACGGCCCTACACTGAAGCTTTCTTT.

The V and J genes are TRBV4-1 and TRBJ2-3, with D perhaps matching TRBD2 (6 bases). There are 17 residues in the CDR3. Trimming removed 0 bases from V and 4 bases from J, with 17 bases in between. The germline CDR1 and CDR2 sequences are MGHRA and YSYEKL. DNA for the CDR3: TGCGCCAGCAGCCAAGATCGGGGGAGGATGGGGGCAGATACGCAGTATTTT. Its translation: CASSQDRGRMGADTQYF.

V and J are TRBV15 and TRBJ2-5; the D is unclear. The CDR3 covers 17 residues. The germline CDR1 and CDR2 sequences are LNHNV and YYDKDF (reference sequence). Trimming stripped 5 bases from V and 5 bases from J, with 24 bases between. Here the CDR3 DNA reads TGTGCCACCAGCGGCGATATCGGTCGGAATAGATGGGAGACCCAGTACTTC. Its protein product is CATSGDIGRNRWETQYF.

This clonotype was recorded at least ten times. The rearrangement uses TRBV6-2 or TRBV6-3 and TRBJ2-3, with TRBD2 matching 8 bases. Germline trimming cut 11 bases from V and 4 bases from J; bases unmatched to any gene: 11. This CDR3 is built from 14 residues. Germline V gives CDR1 MNHEY, CDR2 SVGEGT. The CDR3 coding sequence is TGTGCCTCCCCGGGGGGGCAGGTCCCAGATACGCAGTATTTT. Its translation: CASPGGQVPDTQYF.

The sample holds many counts of this clonotype. The chain carries TRBV19 and TRBJ2-7, with TRBD1 as a possible D gene (6 bases). Trimming left V 0 bases short and J 0 bases short, with 18 bases between. Germline V CDR1 and CDR2: LNHDA, SQIVND (reference sequence). The CDR3 sequence is 18 residues long. Here the CDR3 reads CASSIEIPTGTNSYEQYF. The CDR3 DNA sequence: TGTGCCAGTAGTATAGAAATACCTACAGGGACGAACTCCTACGAGCAGTACTTC.

This clonotype has a count of ten or more. V is TRBV11-3 and J is TRBJ2-1; D might be TRBD1 or TRBD2, each matching 5 bases. V was pared by 2 bases and J by 2 bases, with 10 bases between. This CDR3 region has 15 residues. Germline CDR1 is SGHNT and CDR2 is YENEEA. CDR3 nucleotides: TGTGCCAGCAGCTTACGGGGCGGAACCTACAATGAGCAGTTCTTC. Translated: CASSLRGGTYNEQFF.

The table lists this clonotype with many counts. The chain couples TRBV13 to TRBJ2-1; 11 positions agree with TRBD2. J was trimmed by 4 bases and V by 3 bases; bases with no gene match: 5. This CDR3 is 16 amino acids long. CDR1 is PRHDT, CDR2 FYEKMQ, per germline (reference sequence). The CDR3 sequence: CASSFSGRATYNEQFF. The DNA of the CDR3 is TGTGCCAGCAGCTTTAGCGGGAGGGCCACTTACAATGAGCAGTTCTTC. Drawing the rest from reference TRBV13 and TRBJ2-1, the complete variable domain is AAGVIQSPRHLIKEKRETATLKCYPIPRHDTVYWYQQGPGQDPQFLISFYEKMQSDKGSIPDRFSAQQFSDYHSELNMSSLELGDSALYFCASSFSGRATYNEQFFGPGTRLTVL.

This clonotype was observed at least ten times. This chain uses TRBV5-1 with TRBJ2-5; D perhaps matches TRBD2 (5 bases). The V and J ends lost 4 bases and 1 base respectively, with 11 bases between them. CDR3 length: 14 residues. Germline V gene lookup returns CDR1 SGHRS and CDR2 YFSETQ. CDR3 bases: TGCGCCAGCAGCCGGGGTGGACCCCAAGAGACCCAGTACTTC. Encoded protein: CASSRGGPQETQYF.

The V call is TRBV27, the J call TRBJ1-1; D is unresolved. The germline V gene has CDR1 MNHEY and CDR2 SMNVEV (reference sequence). V was cut by 10 bases and J by 1 base, with 13 bases left in between. The CDR3 runs 13 residues. CDR3 sequence (DNA): TGTGCCACATCTTGTACGGAGAACACTGAAGCTTTCTTT. It encodes CATSCTENTEAFF.

V gene TRBV5-1 combines with J gene TRBJ1-2; D unresolved. The CDR3 sequence is 14 residues long. Germline V gene data show CDR1 as SGHRS and CDR2 as YFSETQ. V lost 2 bases, J lost 2 bases, and 10 bases lay in between. The DNA for the CDR3 is TGCGCCAGCAGCTTCAGGCTGCGGAACTATGGCTACACCTTC. This sequence encodes CASSFRLRNYGYTF.